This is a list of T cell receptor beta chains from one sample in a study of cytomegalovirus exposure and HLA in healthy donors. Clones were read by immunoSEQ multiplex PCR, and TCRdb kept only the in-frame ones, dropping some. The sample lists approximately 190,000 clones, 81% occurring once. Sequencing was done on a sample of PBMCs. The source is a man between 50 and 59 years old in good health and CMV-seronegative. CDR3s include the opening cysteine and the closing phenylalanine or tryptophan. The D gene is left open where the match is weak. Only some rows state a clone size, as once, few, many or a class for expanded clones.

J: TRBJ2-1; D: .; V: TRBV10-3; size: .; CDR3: CAISDPRGGGEQFF; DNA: TGTGCCATCAGTGACCCCAGGGGTGGGGGTGAGCAGTTCTTC
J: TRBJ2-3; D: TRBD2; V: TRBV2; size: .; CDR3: CASSPGLAGPSTDTQYF; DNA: TGTGCCAGCAGTCCGGGACTAGCGGGTCCTAGCACAGATACGCAGTATTTT
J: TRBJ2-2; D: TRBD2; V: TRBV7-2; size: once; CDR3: CASSPRLAGNTGELFF; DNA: TGTGCCAGCAGCCCCCGACTAGCGGGGAACACCGGGGAGCTGTTTTTT
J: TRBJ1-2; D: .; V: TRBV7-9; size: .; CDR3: CASSLDYSRGGGYTF; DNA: TGTGCCAGCAGTCTCGACTATTCACGGGGGGGTGGCTACACCTTC
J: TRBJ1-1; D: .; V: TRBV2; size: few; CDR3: CASSRMTEAFF; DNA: TGTGCCAGCTCTAGGATGACTGAAGCTTTCTTT
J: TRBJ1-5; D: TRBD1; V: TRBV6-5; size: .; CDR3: CASSWDREQPQHF; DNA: TGTGCCAGCAGTTGGGACAGGGAACAGCCCCAGCATTTT
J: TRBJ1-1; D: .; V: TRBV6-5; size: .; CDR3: CASSYGLLNTEAFF; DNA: TGTGCCAGCAGTTACGGGCTGTTGAACACTGAAGCTTTCTTT
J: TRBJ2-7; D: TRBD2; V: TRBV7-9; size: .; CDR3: CASSTGLASYEQYF; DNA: TGTGCCAGCAGCACGGGACTAGCGAGCTACGAGCAGTACTTC
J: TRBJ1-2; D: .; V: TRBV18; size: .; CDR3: CASSPPSVYGYTF; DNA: TGTGCCAGCTCACCTCCCAGTGTTTATGGCTACACCTTC
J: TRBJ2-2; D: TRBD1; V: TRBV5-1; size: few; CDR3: CASRSGTGNTGELFF; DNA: TGCGCCAGCAGATCCGGGACAGGGAACACCGGGGAGCTGTTTTTT
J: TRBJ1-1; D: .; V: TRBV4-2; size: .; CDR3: CASSRSANTEAFF; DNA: TGTGCCAGCAGCCGGAGCGCGAACACTGAAGCTTTCTTT
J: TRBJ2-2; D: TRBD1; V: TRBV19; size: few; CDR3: CASKRQGEITGELFF; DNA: TGTGCCAGTAAACGACAGGGGGAGATCACCGGGGAGCTGTTTTTT
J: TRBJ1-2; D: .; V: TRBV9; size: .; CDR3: CASSSSRGILGYTF; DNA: TGTGCCAGCAGCTCCTCCAGGGGTATCCTTGGCTACACCTTC
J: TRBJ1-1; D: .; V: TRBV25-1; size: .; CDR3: CASSEYLGRGNTEAFF; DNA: TGTGCCAGCAGTGAATACCTGGGCAGGGGGAACACTGAAGCTTTCTTT
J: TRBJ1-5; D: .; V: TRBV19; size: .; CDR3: CASSIIVQGGNQPQHF; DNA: TGTGCCAGTAGTATTATTGTGCAGGGTGGGAATCAGCCCCAGCATTTT
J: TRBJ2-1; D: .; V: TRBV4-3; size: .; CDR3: CASSQVTPWAGKTTNEQFF; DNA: TGCGCCAGCAGCCAAGTGACCCCTTGGGCAGGAAAGACAACCAATGAGCAGTTCTTC
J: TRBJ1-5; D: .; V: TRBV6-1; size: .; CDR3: CASSETTLNQPQHF; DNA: TGTGCCAGCAGTGAGACAACCCTCAATCAGCCCCAGCATTTT
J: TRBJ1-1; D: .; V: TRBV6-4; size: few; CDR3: CASSLRGALYNAEAFF; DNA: TGTGCCAGCAGTCTCCGGGGGGCCTTATACAACGCTGAAGCTTTCTTT
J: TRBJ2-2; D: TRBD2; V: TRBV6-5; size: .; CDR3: CAAHPGGNTGELFF; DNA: TGTGCCGCCCACCCGGGGGGGAACACCGGGGAGCTGTTTTTT
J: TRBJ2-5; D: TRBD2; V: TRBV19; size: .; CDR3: CAARGAGETQYF; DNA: TGTGCCGCGCGGGGGGCTGGGGAGACCCAGTACTTC
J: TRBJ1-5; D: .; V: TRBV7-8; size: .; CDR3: CASSLLSPGQPQHF; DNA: TGTGCCAGCAGCTTATTATCCCCGGGACAGCCCCAGCATTTT
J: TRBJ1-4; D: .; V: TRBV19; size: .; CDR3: CASSTREKLFF; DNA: TGTGCCAGTAGTACGCGAGAAAAACTGTTTTTT
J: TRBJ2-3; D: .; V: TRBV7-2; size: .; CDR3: CASSLARPTDTQYF; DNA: TGTGCCAGCAGCTTAGCGCGGCCTACCGATACGCAGTATTTT
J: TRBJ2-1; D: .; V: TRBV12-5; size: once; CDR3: CASGPPGLIYNEQFF; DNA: TGTGCTAGTGGTCCCCCGGGACTGATCTACAATGAGCAGTTCTTC
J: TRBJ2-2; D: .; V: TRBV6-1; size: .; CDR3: CASTAAANTGELFF; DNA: TGTGCCAGCACGGCCGCGGCGAACACCGGGGAGCTGTTTTTT
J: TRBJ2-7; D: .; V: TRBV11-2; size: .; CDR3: CASSRGDAYEQYF; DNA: TGTGCCAGCAGCCGCGGGGACGCCTACGAGCAGTACTTC
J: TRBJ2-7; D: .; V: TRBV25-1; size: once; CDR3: CASQDRSYEQYF; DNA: TGTGCCAGCCAGGACAGATCCTACGAGCAGTACTTC
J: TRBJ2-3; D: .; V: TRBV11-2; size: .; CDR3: CASSLSLGGDTDTQYF; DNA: TGTGCCAGCAGCTTAAGTTTAGGGGGAGACACAGATACGCAGTATTTT
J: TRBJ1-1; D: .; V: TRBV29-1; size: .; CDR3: CSVGEGLDTEAFF; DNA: TGCAGCGTTGGGGAGGGGTTGGACACTGAAGCTTTCTTT
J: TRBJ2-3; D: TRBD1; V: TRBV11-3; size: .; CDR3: CASSPGQGDTQYF; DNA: TGTGCCAGCAGTCCGGGACAGGGAGATACGCAGTATTTT
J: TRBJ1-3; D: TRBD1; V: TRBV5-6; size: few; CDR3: CASSSDRGNTIYF; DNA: TGTGCCAGCAGCTCGGACAGGGGGAACACCATATATTTT
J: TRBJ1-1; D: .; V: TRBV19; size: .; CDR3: CASIARNTEAFF; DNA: TGTGCCAGTATTGCGAGGAACACTGAAGCTTTCTTT
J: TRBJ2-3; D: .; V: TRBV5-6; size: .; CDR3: CASSLSTDTQYF; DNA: TGTGCCAGCAGCTTATCAACAGATACGCAGTATTTT
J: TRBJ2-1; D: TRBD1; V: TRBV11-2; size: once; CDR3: CASSSIPGQYPFF; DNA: TGTGCCAGCAGCTCGATCCCGGGACAGTACCCGTTCTTC
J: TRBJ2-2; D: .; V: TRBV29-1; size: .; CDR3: CSVGGGATNTGELFF; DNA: TGCAGCGTTGGGGGGGGCGCGACGAACACCGGGGAGCTGTTTTTT
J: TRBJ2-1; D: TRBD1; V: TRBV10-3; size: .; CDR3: CAISGDSQLGQFF; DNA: TGTGCCATCAGTGGGGACAGTCAACTTGGGCAGTTCTTC
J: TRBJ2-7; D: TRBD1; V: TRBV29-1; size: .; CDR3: CSVELRDRDPYEQYF; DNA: TGCAGCGTTGAATTAAGGGACAGGGACCCTTACGAGCAGTACTTC
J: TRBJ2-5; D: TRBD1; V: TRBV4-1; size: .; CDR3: CASWGQGQETQYF; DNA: TGCGCCAGCTGGGGACAGGGCCAAGAGACCCAGTACTTC
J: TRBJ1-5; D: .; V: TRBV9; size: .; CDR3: CASSPSVFSPQHF; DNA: TGTGCCAGCAGCCCCAGCGTATTTTCGCCCCAGCATTTT
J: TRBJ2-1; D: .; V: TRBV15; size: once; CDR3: CATSRGTPTGNEQFF; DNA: TGTGCCACCAGCAGAGGGACTCCTACGGGGAATGAGCAGTTCTTC
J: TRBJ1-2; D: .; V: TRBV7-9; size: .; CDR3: CSSSLDYSRGGGYTF; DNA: TGTTCCAGCAGTCTCGACTATTCACGGGGGGGTGGCTACACCTTC
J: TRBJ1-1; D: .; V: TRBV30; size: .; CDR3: CAWSAYLGGAFF; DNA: TGTGCCTGGAGTGCCTATCTAGGTGGAGCTTTCTTT